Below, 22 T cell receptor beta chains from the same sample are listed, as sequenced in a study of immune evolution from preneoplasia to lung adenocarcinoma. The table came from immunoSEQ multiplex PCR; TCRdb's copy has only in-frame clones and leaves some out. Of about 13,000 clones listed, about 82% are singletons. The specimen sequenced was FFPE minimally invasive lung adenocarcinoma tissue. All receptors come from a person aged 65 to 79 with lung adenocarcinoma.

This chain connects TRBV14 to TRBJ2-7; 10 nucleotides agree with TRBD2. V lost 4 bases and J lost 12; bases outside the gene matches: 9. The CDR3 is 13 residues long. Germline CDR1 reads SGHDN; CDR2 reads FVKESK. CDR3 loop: CASSPNPLAGRYF. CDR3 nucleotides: TGTGCCAGCAGCCCCAACCCACTAGCGGGAAGGTACTTC.

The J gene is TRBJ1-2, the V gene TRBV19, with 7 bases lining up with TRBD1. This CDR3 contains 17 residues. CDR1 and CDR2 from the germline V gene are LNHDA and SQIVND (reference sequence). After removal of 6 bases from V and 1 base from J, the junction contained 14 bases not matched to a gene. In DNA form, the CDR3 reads TGTGCCAGTAGCTCCGGACAGGCAAGGTGGGATAACTATGGCTACACCTTC. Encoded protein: CASSSGQARWDNYGYTF.

CDR3 sequence (DNA): TGCGCCAGCAGCTTGCGGCTACAGAACACCGGGGAGCTGTTTTTT. Protein: CASSLRLQNTGELFF. This chain uses TRBV5-1 with TRBJ2-2; D ambiguous. Trimming stripped 1 base from V and 1 base from J, with 8 bases between. The CDR3 is made up of 15 amino acids. CDR1 and CDR2 from the germline V gene are SGHRS and YFSETQ.

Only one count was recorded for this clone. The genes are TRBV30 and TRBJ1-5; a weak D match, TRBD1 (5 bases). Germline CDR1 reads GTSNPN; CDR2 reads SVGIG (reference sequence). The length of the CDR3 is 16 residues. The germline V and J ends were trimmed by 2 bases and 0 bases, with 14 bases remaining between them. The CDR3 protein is CAWSSAGAVSNQPQHF. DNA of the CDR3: TGTGCCTGGAGTTCAGCCGGGGCGGTTAGCAATCAGCCCCAGCATTTT.

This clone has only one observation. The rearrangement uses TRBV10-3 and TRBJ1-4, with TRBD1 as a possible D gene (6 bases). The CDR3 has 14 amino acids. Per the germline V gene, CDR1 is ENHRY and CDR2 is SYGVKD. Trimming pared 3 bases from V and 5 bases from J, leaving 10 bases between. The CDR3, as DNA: TGTGCCATCAGTGACCCCGGGACAAATGAAAAACTGTTTTTT. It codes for CAISDPGTNEKLFF.

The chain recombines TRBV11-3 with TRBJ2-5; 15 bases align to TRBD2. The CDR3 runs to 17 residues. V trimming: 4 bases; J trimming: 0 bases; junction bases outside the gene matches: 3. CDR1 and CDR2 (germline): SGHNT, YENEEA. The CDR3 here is CASSSGLAGGYQETQYF. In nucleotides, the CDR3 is TGTGCCAGCAGCTCGGGACTAGCGGGGGGCTACCAAGAGACCCAGTACTTC.

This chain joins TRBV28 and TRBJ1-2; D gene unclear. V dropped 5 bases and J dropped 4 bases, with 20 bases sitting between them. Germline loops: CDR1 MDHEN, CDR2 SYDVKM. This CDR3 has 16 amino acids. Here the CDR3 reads CASSPLDESPVYGYTF. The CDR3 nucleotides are TGTGCCAGCAGTCCCCTGGACGAATCACCCGTCTATGGCTACACCTTC.

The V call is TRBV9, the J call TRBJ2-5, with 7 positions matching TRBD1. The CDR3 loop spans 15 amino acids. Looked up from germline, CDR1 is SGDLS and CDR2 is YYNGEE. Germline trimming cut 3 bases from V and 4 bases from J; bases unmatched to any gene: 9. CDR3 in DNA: TGTGCCAGCAGCGCTAACAGGGGTGTGCGAGAGACCCAGTACTTC. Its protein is CASSANRGVRETQYF.

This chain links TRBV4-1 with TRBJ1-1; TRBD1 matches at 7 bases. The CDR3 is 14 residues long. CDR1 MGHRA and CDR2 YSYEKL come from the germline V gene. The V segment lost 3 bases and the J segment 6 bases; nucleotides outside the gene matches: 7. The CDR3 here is CASSQTRGGAEAFF. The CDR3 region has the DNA TGCGCCAGCAGCCAGACCAGGGGGGGGGCTGAAGCTTTCTTT.

Written as DNA, the CDR3 is TGTGCCAGCAGTGAAGAGGGGGGGGCGAATCGGTTCTATGGCTACACCTTC. This translates into CASSEEGGANRFYGYTF. The chain couples TRBV6-1 to TRBJ1-2; D is possibly TRBD1 (6 bases). This CDR3 is built from 17 residues. V was trimmed by 1 base and J by 4 bases, leaving 19 bases between them. Looked up from germline, CDR1 is MNHNS and CDR2 is SASEGT.

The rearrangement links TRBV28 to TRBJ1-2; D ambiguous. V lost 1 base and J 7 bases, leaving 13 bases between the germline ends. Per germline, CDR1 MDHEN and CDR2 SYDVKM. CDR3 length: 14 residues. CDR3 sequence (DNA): TGTGCCAGCAGTTTATTGAAGCTCTCACTTGGCTACACCTTC. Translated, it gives CASSLLKLSLGYTF.

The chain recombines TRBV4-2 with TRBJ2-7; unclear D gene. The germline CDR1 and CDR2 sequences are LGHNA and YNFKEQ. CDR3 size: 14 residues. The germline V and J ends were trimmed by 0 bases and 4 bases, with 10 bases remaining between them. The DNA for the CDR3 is TGTGCCAGCAGCCAAGAGGGCTACTATTACGAGCAGTACTTC. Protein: CASSQEGYYYEQYF.

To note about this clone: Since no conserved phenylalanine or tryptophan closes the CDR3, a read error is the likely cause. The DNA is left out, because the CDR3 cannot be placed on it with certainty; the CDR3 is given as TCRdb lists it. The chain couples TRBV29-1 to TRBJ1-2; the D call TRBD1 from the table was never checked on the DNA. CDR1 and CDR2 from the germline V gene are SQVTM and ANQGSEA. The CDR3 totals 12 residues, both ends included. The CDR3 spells CSVGSGGGDLDV.

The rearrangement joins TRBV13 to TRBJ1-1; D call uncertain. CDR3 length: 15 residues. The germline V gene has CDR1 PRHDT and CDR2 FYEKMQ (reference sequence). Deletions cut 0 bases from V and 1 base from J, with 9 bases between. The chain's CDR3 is CASSLGISRNTEAFF. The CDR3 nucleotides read TGTGCCAGCAGCTTAGGAATCTCCAGGAACACTGAAGCTTTCTTT.

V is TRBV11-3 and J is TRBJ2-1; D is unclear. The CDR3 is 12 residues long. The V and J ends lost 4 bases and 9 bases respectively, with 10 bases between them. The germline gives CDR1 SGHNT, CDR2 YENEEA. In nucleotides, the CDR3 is TGTGCCAGCAGCTATTCCGATGGTGAGCAGTTCTTC. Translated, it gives CASSYSDGEQFF. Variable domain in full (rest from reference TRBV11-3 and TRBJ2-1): EAGVVQSPRYKIIEKKQPVAFWCNPISGHNTLYWYLQNLGQGPELLIRYENEEAVDDSQLPKDRFSAERLKGVDSTLKIQPAELGDSAVYLCASSYSDGEQFFGPGTRLTVL.

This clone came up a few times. The CDR3 DNA sequence: TGCGCCAGCAGCTTATTGTCGGGGGGGCCGAATGAGCAGTTCTTC. It translates to CASSLLSGGPNEQFF. The V call is TRBV5-1, the J call TRBJ2-1, with 8 bases fitting TRBD2. The length of the CDR3 is 15 residues. With 2 bases clipped from V and 7 bases from J, the junction kept 8 bases outside the gene matches. The germline CDR1 and CDR2 sequences are SGHRS and YFSETQ.

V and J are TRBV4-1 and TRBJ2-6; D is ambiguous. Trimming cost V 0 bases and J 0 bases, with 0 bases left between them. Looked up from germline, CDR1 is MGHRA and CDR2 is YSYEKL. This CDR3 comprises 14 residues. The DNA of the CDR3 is TGCGCCAGCAGCCAAGACTCTGGGGCCAACGTCCTGACTTTC. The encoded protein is CASSQDSGANVLTF.

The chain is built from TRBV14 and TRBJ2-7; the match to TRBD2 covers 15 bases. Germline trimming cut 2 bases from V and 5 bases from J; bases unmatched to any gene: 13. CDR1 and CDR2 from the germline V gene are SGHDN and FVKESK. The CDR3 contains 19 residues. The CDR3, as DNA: TGTGCCAGCAGCCAAACACCGGGACTAGCGGGGGGTGAAAGCCACGAGCAGTACTTC. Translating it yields CASSQTPGLAGGESHEQYF.

CDR3 sequence: CASSETGIGLGGYTF. In nucleotides, the CDR3 is TGTGCCAGCAGTGAAACAGGGATAGGCTTGGGTGGCTACACCTTC. The chain employs TRBV2 and TRBJ1-2; possibly TRBD1 for D (6 bases). V dropped 2 bases and J dropped 7 bases, with 17 bases sitting between them. Germline CDR1 reads SNHLY; CDR2 reads FYNNEI. There are 15 residues in the CDR3.

CDR3 DNA: TGTGCCAGCAGCTTTCCGGGCTTCCAGGATACGCAGTATTTT. Protein: CASSFPGFQDTQYF. The V and J genes are TRBV7-8 and TRBJ2-3; D unclear. Germline V CDR1 and CDR2: SGHVS, FQNEAQ. CDR3 length: 14 residues. The V gene lost 3 bases and the J gene lost 6 bases, with 13 bases spanning the gap. Using reference TRBV7-8 and TRBJ2-3 for the parts outside the CDR3, the full variable domain is GAGVSQSPRYKVAKRGQDVALRCDPISGHVSLFWYQQALGQGPEFLTYFQNEAQLDKSGLPSDRFFAERPEGSVSTLKIQRTQQEDSAVYLCASSFPGFQDTQYFGPGTRLTVL.

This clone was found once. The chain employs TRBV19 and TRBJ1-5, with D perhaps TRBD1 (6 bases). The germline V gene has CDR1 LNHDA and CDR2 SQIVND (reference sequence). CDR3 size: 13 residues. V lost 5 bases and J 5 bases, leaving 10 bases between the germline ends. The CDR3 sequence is CASSSQGYQPQHF. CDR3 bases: TGTGCCAGTAGTTCACAGGGATATCAGCCCCAGCATTTT.

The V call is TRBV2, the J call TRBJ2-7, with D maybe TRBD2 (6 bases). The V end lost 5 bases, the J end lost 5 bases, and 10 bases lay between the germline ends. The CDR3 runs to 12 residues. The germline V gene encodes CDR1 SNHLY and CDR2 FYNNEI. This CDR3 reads CASSYVADEQYF. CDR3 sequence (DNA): TGTGCCAGCAGTTACGTAGCGGACGAGCAGTACTTC.